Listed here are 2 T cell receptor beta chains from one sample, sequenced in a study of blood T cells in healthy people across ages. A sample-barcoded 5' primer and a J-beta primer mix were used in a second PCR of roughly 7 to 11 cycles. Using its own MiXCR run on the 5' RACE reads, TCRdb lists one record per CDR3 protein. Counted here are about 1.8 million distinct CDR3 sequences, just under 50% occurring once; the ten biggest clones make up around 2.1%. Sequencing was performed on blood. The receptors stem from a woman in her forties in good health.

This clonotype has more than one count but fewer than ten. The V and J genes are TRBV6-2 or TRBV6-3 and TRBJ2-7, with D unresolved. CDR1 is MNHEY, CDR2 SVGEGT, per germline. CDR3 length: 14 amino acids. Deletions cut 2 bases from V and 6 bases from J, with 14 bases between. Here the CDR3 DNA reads TGTGCCAGCAGTTACAGTATCACCGAGACCGAGCAGTACTTC. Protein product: CASSYSITETEQYF.

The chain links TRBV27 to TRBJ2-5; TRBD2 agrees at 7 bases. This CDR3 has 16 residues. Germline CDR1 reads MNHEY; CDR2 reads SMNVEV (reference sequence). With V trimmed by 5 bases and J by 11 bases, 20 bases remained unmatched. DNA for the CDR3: TGTGCCAGCAGTCTCTCCGGACTAGGGGTAAGCAATGAGCAGTACTTC. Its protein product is CASSLSGLGVSNEQYF.